What follows describes a single T cell receptor delta chain. This clone came up a few times. Its antigen is unknown. It has no much larger one-base neighbor in the sample; base qualities were not kept. The cysteine opens and the phenylalanine closes a CDR3 of 19 amino acids. The read is trimmed to its CDR3 DNA, 57 bases read in frame from base 1. CDR1 and CDR2 are read off the germline V gene as GEAIGNYY and EKD. V is trimmed back by 3 bases and J by 4 bases, and the junction contains 13 bases that no gene match accounts for. Mothers of both infected and uninfected infants received the same treatment, using spiramycin and/or pyrimethamine plus sulfadiazine plus folinic acid. All infants, both infected and uninfected, were delivered at term after more than 37 weeks of gestation. Around 0.97 mL of blood was turned into PBMCs through Lymphoprep gradient centrifugation, and the PBMCs were then cryopreserved in liquid nitrogen and sent to Belgium. After thawing, PBMCs were labeled with Zombie NIR viability dye and stained with CD3, TCR gammadelta, Vgamma9 and Vdelta2 antibodies. Sorting of CD3+ TCRgammadelta+ T cells was performed on a FACSAria III, with a mean purity of about 98%. For each sample, RNA was extracted from roughly 11,000 sorted gammadelta T cells with the RNeasy Micro Kit. Infants were born to mothers enrolled with primary T. gondii infection during pregnancy. Peripheral blood samples from the infants were taken at an outpatient microbiology and virology center in Pavia, Italy.

The data were obtained in a study of Vγ9Vδ2 T cells in congenital toxoplasmosis (dated by TCRdb to the early 2020s). Looking at the study overall: Congenital toxoplasmosis was diagnosed using IgG, IgM and IgA serology, Western blot and an in-house interferon-gamma release assay. TCR sequencing was performed on roughly five infected and about 11 uninfected infants at 2 months and on 3 infected and 4 uninfected infants at 1 year. Infant repertoires were sequenced at 2 months after birth and at 1 year of age. The study compared gamma and delta chain CDR3 repertoires of sorted blood gammadelta T cells between congenitally T. gondii-infected and uninfected infants.

cDNA was generated in one tube by template-switch reverse transcription with TRGC- and TRDC-specific primers, using SuperScript II. The TRGC primer was designed so that it would bind both of the constant genes TRGC1 and TRGC2. Amplification of TRG and TRD was done with the KAPA Real-Time Library Amplification Kit, and AMPure XP beads were used for purification between steps. Index PCR with the Nextera XT Index Kit was used to attach the Illumina sequencing adapters. An Illumina MiSeq with the V2 300 kit was used to sequence the TRG and TRD amplicons, producing 150 bp paired-end reads. The paper's processing steps were these. Before any further analysis, FastQC version 0.11.8 was used to check read quality. With MiXCR version 3.0.3, reads were aligned to GenBank TRG or TRD reference genes and CDR3 sequences were built. Default MiXCR settings were used with one exception: TRDD gene segments were assembled from 3 consecutive nucleotides instead of 5. N additions, CDR3 length, J segment length and clonotype sharing between samples were all calculated using VDJtools version 1.2.1. CDR3 sequences that were out of frame or contained stop codons were removed from the analysis. Infant repertoires were compared for overlap with previously published fetal, cord blood and adult blood Vgamma9Vdelta2 repertoires. TCRdb reran clone calling on the public reads with CATT; rows sharing one DNA sequence were then combined. These V and J calls originate from TCRdb's pipeline instead of the authors' own analysis. The sample includes about 300 delta-chain clones, with approximately 13% observed a single time. The ten largest clones take up about 30% of the sample.

What the study reported, not specific to this receptor: Two months was the earliest age with enough suitable sample material for TCR repertoire analysis, so newborn repertoires were not sequenced. The repertoire differences between infected and uninfected infants were less clear at 1 year of age than at 2 months. High prevalence of a public TRGV9 clonotype was observed in both infected and uninfected infants. Compared with uninfected infants, infected infants at 2 months appeared to have fewer N additions in their TRGV9 and TRDV2 CDR3s, and this was especially true for TRDV2-TRDJ1 sequences. Germline-encoded fetal-type TRDV2 CDR3 sequences seemed more prevalent in infected than uninfected roughly 2-month-old infants, suggesting an in utero expansion footprint.

The rearranged chain carries TRDV2 and TRDJ2; the junction holds 13 bases that match TRDD3. This sequence originates from a child younger than 10 born to a mother with Toxoplasma gondii infection during pregnancy, either congenitally infected or uninfected (not recorded which). Sample: gamma-delta T cells from blood. The CDR3 reads CACDSVLGDTLTSTAQLFF. The sequenced DNA: TGTGCCTGTGACTCCGTACTGGGGGATACGCTAACTTCGACAGCACAACTCTTCTTT.